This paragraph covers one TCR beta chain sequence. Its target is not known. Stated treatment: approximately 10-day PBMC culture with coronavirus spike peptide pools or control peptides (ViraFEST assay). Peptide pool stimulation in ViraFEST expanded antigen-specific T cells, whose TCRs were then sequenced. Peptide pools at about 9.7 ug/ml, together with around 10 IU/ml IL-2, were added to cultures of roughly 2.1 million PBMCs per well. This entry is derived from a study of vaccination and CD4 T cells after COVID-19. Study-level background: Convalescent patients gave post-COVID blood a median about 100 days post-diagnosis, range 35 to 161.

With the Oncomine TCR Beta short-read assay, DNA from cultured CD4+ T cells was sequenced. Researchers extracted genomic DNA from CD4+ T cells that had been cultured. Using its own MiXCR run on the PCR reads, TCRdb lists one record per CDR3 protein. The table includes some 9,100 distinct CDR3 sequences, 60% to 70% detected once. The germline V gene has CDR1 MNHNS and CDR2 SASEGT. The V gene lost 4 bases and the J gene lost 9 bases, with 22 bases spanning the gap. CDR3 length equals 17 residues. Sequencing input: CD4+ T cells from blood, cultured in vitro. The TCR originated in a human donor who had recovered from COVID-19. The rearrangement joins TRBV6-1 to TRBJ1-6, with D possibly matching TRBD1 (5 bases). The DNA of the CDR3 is TGTGCCAGCAGTGGTCGAGGGACCCTAACCTTTGGTTCACCCCTCCACTTT. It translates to CASSGRGTLTFGSPLHF.